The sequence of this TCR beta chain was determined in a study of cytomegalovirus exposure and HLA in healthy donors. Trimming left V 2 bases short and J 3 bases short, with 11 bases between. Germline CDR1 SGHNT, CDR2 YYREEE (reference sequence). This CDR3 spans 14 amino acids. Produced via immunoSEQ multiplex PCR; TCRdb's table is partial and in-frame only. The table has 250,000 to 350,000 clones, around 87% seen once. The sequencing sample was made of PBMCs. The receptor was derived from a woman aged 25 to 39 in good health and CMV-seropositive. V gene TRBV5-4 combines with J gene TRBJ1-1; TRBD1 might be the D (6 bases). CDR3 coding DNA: TGTGCCAGCAGCTTAGGGGGGAGGGACACTGAAGCTTTCTTT. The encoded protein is CASSLGGRDTEAFF.